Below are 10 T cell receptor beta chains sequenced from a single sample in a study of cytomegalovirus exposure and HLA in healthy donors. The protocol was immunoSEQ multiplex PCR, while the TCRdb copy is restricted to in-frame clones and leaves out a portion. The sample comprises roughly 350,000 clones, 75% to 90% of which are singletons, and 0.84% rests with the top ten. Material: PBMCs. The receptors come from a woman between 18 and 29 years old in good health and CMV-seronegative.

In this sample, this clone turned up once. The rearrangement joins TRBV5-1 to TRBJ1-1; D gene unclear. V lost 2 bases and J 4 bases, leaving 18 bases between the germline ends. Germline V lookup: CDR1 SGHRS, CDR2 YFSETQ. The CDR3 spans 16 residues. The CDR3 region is CASSFADGGGGTEAFF. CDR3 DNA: TGCGCCAGCAGCTTTGCGGACGGCGGAGGAGGCACTGAAGCTTTCTTT.

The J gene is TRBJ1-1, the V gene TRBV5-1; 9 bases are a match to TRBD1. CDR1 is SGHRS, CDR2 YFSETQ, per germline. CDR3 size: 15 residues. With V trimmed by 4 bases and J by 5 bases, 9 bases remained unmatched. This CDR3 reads CASSLQGAEGTEAFF. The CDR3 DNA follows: TGCGCCAGCAGCCTACAGGGGGCGGAAGGAACTGAAGCTTTCTTT.

The DNA of the CDR3 is TGTGCCAGCAGCCCCGCTCTGGCGGGCCGCTACGAGCAGTACTTC. This encodes CASSPALAGRYEQYF. The V call is TRBV7-2, the J call TRBJ2-7, with a tentative D call TRBD2 (5 bases). The CDR3 contains 15 residues. Germline V gives CDR1 SGHTA, CDR2 FQGNSA. V was pared by 5 bases and J by 3 bases, with 17 bases between.

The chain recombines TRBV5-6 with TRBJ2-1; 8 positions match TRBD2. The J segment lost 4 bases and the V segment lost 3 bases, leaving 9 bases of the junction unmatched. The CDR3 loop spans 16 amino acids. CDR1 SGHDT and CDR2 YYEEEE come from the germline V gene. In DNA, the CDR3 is TGTGCCAGCAGCTCAGAAGAAGGGACTAGTTACAATGAGCAGTTCTTC. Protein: CASSSEEGTSYNEQFF.

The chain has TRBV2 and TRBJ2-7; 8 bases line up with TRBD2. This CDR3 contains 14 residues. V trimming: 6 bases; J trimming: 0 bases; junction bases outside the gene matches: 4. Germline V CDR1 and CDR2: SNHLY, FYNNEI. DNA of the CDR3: TGTGCCAGCAGCGCGGGGGGAAGCTCCTACGAGCAGTACTTC. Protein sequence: CASSAGGSSYEQYF. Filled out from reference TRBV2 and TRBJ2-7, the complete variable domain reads EPEVTQTPSHQVTQMGQEVILRCVPISNHLYFYWYRQILGQKVEFLVSFYNNEISEKSEIFDDQFSVERPDGSNFTLKIRSTKLEDSAMYFCASSAGGSSYEQYFGPGTRLTVT.

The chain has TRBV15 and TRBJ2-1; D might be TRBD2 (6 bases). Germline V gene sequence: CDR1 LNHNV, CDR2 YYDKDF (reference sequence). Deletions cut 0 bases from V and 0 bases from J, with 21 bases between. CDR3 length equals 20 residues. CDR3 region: CATSRDLRRGRRDSYNEQFF. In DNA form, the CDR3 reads TGTGCCACCAGCAGAGATCTGCGGCGCGGGCGGAGGGACTCCTACAATGAGCAGTTCTTC.

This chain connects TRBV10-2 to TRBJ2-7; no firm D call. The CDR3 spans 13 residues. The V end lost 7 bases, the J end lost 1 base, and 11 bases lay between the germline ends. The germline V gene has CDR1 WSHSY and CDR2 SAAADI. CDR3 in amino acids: CASKAGRSYEQYF. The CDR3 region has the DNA TGCGCCAGCAAGGCAGGTCGATCCTACGAGCAGTACTTC.

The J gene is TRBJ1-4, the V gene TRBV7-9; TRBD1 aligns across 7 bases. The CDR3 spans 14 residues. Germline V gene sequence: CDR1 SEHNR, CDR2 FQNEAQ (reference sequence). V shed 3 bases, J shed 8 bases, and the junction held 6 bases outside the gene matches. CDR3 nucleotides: TGTGCCAGCAGCTTCCCCGGGACAGACGAAAAACTGTTTTTT. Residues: CASSFPGTDEKLFF.

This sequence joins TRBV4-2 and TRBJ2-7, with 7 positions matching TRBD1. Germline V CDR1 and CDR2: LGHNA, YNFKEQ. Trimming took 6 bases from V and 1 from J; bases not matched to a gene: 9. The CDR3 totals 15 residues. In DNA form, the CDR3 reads TGTGCCAGCAGTCAGGTTCTGGGACAGTCCTACGAGCAGTACTTC. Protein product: CASSQVLGQSYEQYF.

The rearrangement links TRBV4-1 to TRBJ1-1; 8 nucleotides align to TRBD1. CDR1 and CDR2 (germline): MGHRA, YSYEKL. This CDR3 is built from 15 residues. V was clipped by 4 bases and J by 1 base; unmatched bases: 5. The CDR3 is CASSPPGQENTEAFF. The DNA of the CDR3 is TGCGCCAGCAGCCCGCCGGGACAGGAGAACACTGAAGCTTTCTTT.